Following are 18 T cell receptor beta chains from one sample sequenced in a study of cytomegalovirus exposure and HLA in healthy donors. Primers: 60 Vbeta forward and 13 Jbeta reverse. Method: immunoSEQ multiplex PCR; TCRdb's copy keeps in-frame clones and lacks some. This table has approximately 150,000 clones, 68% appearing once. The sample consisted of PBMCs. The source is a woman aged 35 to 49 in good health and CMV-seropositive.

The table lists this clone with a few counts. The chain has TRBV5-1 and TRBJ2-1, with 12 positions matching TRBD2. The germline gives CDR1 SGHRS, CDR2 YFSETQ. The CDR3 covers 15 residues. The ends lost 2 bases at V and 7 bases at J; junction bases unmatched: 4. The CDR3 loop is CASSFATSGSNEQFF. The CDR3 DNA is TGCGCCAGCAGCTTCGCGACTAGCGGGAGTAATGAGCAGTTCTTC.

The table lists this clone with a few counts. The CDR3 DNA follows: TGTGCCAGCAGCCCGGGCCGGGGGGACTCCTACGAGCAGTACTTC. Amino acid sequence: CASSPGRGDSYEQYF. The chain joins TRBV11-3 to TRBJ2-7, with TRBD2 matching 7 bases. CDR3 length: 15 residues. The germline CDR1 and CDR2 sequences are SGHNT and YENEEA. With V trimmed by 5 bases and J by 0 bases, 7 bases remained unmatched. Looking up the rest from reference TRBV11-3 and TRBJ2-7 gives the full variable domain: EAGVVQSPRYKIIEKKQPVAFWCNPISGHNTLYWYLQNLGQGPELLIRYENEEAVDDSQLPKDRFSAERLKGVDSTLKIQPAELGDSAVYLCASSPGRGDSYEQYFGPGTRLTVT.

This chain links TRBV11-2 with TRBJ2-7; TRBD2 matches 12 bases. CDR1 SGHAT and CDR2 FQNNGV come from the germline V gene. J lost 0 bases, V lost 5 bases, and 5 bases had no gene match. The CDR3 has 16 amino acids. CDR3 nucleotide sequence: TGTGCCAGCAGCCCCCGGACTAGCGGGGTCTCCTACGAGCAGTACTTC. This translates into CASSPRTSGVSYEQYF.

DNA of the CDR3: TGTGCCATCTCGACAGGTAACACTGAAGCTTTCTTT. Its translation is CAISTGNTEAFF. The chain uses TRBV28 and TRBJ1-1; possibly TRBD1 for D (6 bases). Germline CDR1 reads MDHEN; CDR2 reads SYDVKM. The CDR3 length is 12 residues. Trimming left V 10 bases short and J 2 bases short, with 11 bases between.

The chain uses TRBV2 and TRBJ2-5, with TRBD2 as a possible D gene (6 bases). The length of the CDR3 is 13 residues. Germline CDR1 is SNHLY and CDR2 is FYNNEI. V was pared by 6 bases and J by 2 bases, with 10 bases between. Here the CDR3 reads CASRRRGQETQYF. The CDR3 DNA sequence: TGTGCCAGCAGAAGGAGGGGTCAAGAGACCCAGTACTTC.

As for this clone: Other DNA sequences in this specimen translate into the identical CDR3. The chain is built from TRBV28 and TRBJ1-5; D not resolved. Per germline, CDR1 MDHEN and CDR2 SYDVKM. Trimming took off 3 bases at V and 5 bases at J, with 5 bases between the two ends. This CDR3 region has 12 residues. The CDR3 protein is CASSLRDQPQHF. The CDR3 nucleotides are TGTGCCAGCAGTTTGAGGGATCAGCCCCAGCATTTT.

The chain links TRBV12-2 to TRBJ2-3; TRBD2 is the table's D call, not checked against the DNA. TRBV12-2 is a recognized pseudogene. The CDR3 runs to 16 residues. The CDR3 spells CASRLGFAGKGDTQYF. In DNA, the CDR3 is TGTGCAAGTCGCTTAGGGTTTGCGGGGAAAGGAGATACGCAGTATTTT.

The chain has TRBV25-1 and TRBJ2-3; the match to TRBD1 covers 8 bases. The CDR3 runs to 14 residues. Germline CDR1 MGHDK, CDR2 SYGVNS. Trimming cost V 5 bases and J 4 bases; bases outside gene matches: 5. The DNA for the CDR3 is TGTGCCAGCAGTCGGGGACAGGTTTCAGATACGCAGTATTTT. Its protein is CASSRGQVSDTQYF.

In nucleotides, the CDR3 is TGTGCCAGCAGTTTTCCGGGGTGGAACACCGGGGAGCTGTTTTTT. Its translation is CASSFPGWNTGELFF. The chain links TRBV28 to TRBJ2-2; tentative D call: TRBD2 (5 bases). CDR3 length: 15 amino acids. V was shortened by 3 bases and J by 1 base, with 9 bases between the two germline ends. The germline gives CDR1 MDHEN, CDR2 SYDVKM.

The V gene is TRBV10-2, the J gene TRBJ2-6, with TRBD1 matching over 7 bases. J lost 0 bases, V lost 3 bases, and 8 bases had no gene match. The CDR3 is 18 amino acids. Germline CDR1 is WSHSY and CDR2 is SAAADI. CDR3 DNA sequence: TGCGCCAGCAGTGAAGGGGGCCATCTGAACTCTGGGGCCAACGTCCTGACTTTC. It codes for CASSEGGHLNSGANVLTF.

The CDR3 reads CSVARGGETQYF. As DNA, the CDR3 is TGCAGCGTGGCAAGGGGGGGCGAGACCCAGTACTTC. This chain connects TRBV29-1 to TRBJ2-5; D possibly corresponds to TRBD2 (7 bases). Germline CDR1 SQVTM, CDR2 ANQGSEA. Deletions cut 6 bases from V and 5 bases from J, with 13 bases between. The CDR3 runs to 12 residues.

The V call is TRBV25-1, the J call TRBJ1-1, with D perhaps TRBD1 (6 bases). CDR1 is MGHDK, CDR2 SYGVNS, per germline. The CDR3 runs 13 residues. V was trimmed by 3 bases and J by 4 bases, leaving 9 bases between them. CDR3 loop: CASSEGAGTEAFF. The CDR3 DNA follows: TGTGCCAGCAGTGAGGGGGCAGGCACTGAAGCTTTCTTT.

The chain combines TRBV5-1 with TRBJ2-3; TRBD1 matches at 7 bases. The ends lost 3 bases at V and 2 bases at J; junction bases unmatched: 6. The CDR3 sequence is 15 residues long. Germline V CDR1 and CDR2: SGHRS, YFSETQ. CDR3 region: CASSSGQAITDTQYF. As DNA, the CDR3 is TGCGCCAGCAGCTCAGGACAGGCCATCACAGATACGCAGTATTTT.

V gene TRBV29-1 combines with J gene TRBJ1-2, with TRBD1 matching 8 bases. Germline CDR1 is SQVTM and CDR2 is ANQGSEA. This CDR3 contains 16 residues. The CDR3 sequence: CGVTGAAPESNYGYTF. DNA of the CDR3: TGCGGGGTGACAGGGGCGGCGCCGGAATCGAACTATGGCTACACCTTC.

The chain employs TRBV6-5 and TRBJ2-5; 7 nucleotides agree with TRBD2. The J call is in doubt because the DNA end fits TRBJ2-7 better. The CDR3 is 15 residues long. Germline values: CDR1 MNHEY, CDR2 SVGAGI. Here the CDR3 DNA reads TGTGCCAGCCGCCGGGTAGCGGGCCTCTCCTACGAGCAGTACTTC. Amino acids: CASRRVAGLSYEQYF.

This CDR3 reads CASSNPPGQAGNTIYF. The CDR3 DNA reads TGTGCCAGTAGTAACCCCCCCGGACAGGCTGGAAACACCATATATTTT. The rearrangement links TRBV19 to TRBJ1-3, with TRBD1 identical over 7 bases. This CDR3 contains 16 residues. Germline lookup yields CDR1 LNHDA and CDR2 SQIVND (reference sequence). J was trimmed by 2 bases and V by 4 bases; bases with no gene match: 8.

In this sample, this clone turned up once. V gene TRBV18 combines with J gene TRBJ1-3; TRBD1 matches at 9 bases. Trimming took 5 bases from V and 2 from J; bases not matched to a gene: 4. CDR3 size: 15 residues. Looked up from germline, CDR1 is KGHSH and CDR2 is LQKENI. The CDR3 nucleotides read TGTGCCAGCTCAAGGGGACAGGGCCCTGGAAACACCATATATTTT. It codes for CASSRGQGPGNTIYF.

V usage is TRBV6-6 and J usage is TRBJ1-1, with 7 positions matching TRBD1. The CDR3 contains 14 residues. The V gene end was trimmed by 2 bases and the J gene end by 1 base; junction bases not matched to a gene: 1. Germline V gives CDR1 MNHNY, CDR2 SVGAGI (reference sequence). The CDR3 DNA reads TGTGCCAGCAGTTACCAGGGGGGGAACACTGAAGCTTTCTTT. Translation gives CASSYQGGNTEAFF.